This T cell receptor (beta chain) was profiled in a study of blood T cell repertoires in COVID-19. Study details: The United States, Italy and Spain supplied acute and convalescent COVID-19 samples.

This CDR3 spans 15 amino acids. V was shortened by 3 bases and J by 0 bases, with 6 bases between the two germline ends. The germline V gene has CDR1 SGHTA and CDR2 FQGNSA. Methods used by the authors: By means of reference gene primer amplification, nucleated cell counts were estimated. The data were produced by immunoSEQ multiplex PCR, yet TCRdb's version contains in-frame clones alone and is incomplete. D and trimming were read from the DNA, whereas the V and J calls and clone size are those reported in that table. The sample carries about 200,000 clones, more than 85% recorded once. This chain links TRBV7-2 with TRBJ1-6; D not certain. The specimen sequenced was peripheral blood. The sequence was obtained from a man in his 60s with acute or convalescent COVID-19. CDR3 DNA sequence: TGTGCCAGCAGCTTCCAGGTCTCCTATAATTCACCCCTCCACTTT. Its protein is CASSFQVSYNSPLHF. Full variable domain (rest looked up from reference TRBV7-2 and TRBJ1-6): GAGVSQSPSNKVTEKGKDVELRCDPISGHTALYWYRQSLGQGLEFLIYFQGNSAPDKSGLPSDRFSAERTGGSVSTLTIQRTQQEDSAVYLCASSFQVSYNSPLHFGNGTRLTVT.